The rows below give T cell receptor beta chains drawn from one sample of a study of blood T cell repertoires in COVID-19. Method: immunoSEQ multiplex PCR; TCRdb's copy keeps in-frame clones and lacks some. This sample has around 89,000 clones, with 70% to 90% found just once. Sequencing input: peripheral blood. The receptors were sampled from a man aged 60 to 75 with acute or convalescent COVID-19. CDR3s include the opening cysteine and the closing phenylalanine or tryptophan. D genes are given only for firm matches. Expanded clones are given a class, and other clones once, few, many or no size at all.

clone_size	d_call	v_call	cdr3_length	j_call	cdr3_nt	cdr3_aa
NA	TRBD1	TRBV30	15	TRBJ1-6	TGTGCCTGGACCATAGCCGGGACAGGGAGTTCACCCCTCCACTTT	CAWTIAGTGSSPLHF
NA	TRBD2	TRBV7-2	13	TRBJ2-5	TGTGCCAGCAGCTCCACCCGGAGCGGGGGGAAGTACTTC	CASSSTRSGGKYF
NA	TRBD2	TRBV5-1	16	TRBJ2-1	TGCGCCAGCAGCTTGGTTAGTAGCGGGGGTCCGAATGAGCAGTTCTTC	CASSLVSSGGPNEQFF
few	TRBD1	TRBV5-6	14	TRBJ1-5	TGTGCCAGCAGCACACGACAGGGCTATCAGCCCCAGCATTTT	CASSTRQGYQPQHF
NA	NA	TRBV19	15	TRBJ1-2	TGTGCCAGTAGTATCGGTCAGGCCTCTAACTATGGCTACACCTTC	CASSIGQASNYGYTF
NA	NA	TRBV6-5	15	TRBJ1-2	TGTGCCAGCAGCCCGGGGGGAATTGAGGGCTATGGCTACACCTTC	CASSPGGIEGYGYTF
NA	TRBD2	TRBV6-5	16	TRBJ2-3	TGTGCCAGCAGTTACCGGACTAGCGCGGACACAGATACGCAGTATTTT	CASSYRTSADTDTQYF
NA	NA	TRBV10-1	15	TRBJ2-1	TGCGCCAGCAGTTCTGGGGGCAGCTCCTACAATGAGCAGTTCTTC	CASSSGGSSYNEQFF
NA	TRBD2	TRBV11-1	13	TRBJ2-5	TGTGCCAGCAGCTTAGGGACTAGCGACTACCCGTACTTC	CASSLGTSDYPYF
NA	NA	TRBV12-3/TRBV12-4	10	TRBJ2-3	TGTGCCAGCAGTCGAGATACGCAGTATTTT	CASSRDTQYF
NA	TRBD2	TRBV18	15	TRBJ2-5	TGTGCCAGCTCACCACCTAGCGGGGGGCAAGAGACCCAGTACTTC	CASSPPSGGQETQYF
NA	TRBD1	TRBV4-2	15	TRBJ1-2	TGTGCCAGCAGCCAAGTTGTGTACAGGGGCTATGGCTACACCTTC	CASSQVVYRGYGYTF
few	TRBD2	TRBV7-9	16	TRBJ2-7	TGTGCCAGCACCCCTTATTGGATGACTAGCGGCTACGAGCAGTACTTC	CASTPYWMTSGYEQYF
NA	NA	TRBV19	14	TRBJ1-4	TGTGCCAGTAGTCGGGTTGGAGCAGATGAAAAACTGTTTTTT	CASSRVGADEKLFF
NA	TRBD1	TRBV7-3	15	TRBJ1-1	TGTGCCAGCAGCCCTCAGGGGGCAGGGAAATCTGAAGCTTTCTTT	CASSPQGAGKSEAFF
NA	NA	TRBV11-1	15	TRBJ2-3	TGTGCCAGCAGCTTCTCGGACTACCCCACAGATACGCAGTATTTT	CASSFSDYPTDTQYF
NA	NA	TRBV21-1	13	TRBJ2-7	TGTGCCAGCAGACCGGGACAGGGTTACGAGCAGTACTTC	CASRPGQGYEQYF
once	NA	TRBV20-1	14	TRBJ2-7	TGCAGTGCTAGTCTAGTTTGGGGGGTTTACGAGCAGTACTTC	CSASLVWGVYEQYF
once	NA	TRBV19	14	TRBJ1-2	TGTGCCAGTAGTATTTCAAGAGATAACTATGGCTACACCTTC	CASSISRDNYGYTF
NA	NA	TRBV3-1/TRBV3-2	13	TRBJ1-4	TGTGCCAGCAGCCGGGAGGGTTATGAAAAACTGTTTTTT	CASSREGYEKLFF
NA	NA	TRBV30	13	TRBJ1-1	TGTGCCTGGAGTGTTGGGGGGGCGGGAAAAGCTTTCTTT	CAWSVGGAGKAFF
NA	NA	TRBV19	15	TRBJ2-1	TGTGCCAGTAGTATAATAGCGGTAGGCGTCAATGAGCAGTTCTTC	CASSIIAVGVNEQFF
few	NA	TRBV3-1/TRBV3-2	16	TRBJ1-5	TGTGCCAGCAGCCAAGATCCCGGGGGGAGCAATCAGCCCCAGCATTTT	CASSQDPGGSNQPQHF
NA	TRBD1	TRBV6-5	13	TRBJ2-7	TGTGCCAGCACCCAGACAGGGGACTACGAGCAGTACTTC	CASTQTGDYEQYF
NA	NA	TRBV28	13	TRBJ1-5	TGTGCCAGCAGTGCAGGGTGGAGTCAGCCCCAGCATTTT	CASSAGWSQPQHF
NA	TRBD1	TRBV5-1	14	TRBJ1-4	TGCGCCAGCAGCCGGGACAGAGCTAATGAAAAACTGTTTTTT	CASSRDRANEKLFF
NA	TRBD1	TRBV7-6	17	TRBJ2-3	TGTGCCAGCAGCACGGGACAGGGGGCAATCTCGACAGATACGCAGTATTTT	CASSTGQGAISTDTQYF